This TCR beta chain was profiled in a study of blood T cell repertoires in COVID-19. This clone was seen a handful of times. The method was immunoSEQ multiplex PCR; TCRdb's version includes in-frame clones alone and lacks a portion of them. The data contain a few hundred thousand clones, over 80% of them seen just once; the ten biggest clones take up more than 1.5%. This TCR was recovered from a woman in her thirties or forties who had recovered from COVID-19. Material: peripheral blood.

CDR3 sequence (DNA): TGTGCCACCAGTGGCACCACGGAGGGGGCGCGTGGCTACACCTTC. This translates into CATSGTTEGARGYTF. The genes are TRBV24-1 and TRBJ1-2, with TRBD1 identical over 7 bases. Germline V CDR1 and CDR2: KGHDR, SFDVKD. The CDR3 contains 15 residues. With V trimmed by 5 bases and J by 7 bases, 12 bases remained unmatched.